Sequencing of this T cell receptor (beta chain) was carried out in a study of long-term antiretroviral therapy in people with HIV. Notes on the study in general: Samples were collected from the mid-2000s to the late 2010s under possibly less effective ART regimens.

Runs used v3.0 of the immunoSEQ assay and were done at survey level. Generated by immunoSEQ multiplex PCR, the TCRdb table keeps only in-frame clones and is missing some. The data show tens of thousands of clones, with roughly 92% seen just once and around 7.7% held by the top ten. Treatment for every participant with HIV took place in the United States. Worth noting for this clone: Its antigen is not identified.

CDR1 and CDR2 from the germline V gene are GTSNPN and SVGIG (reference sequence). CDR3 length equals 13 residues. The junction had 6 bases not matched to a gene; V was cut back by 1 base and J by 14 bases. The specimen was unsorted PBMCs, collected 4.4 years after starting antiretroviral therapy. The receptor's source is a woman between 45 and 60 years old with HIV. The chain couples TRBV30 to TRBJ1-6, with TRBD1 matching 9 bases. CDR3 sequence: CAWSADRGKTLHF. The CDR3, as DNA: TGTGCCTGGAGTGCGGACAGGGGTAAGACCCTCCACTTT.